This is a list of T cell receptor beta chains from one sample in a study of identical twins. TCRdb independently ran MiXCR on the 5' RACE reads; one entry per CDR3 protein. The table shows roughly 710,000 distinct CDR3 sequences, with around 6% occurring only once. The sequencing sample was made of naive T cells sorted from blood. These receptors were collected from a man between 18 and 35 years old in good health. The CDR3 runs from the conserved cysteine through the conserved F or W. A D gene is named only where the DNA matches it firmly. Size tells how often a clone was seen (once, few, many) or the class of an expanded clone, and some rows leave it out.

clone_size: many
j_call: TRBJ2-1
d_call: TRBD2
v_call: TRBV4-3
cdr3_nt: TGCGCCAGCAGCCCTTCCGGGACTAACTACAATGAGCAGTTCTTC
cdr3_aa: CASSPSGTNYNEQFF

clone_size: many
j_call: TRBJ1-3
d_call: -
v_call: TRBV2
cdr3_nt: TGTGCCAGCAGTGTTGGCCGAACCTCCTCTGGAAACACCATATATTTT
cdr3_aa: CASSVGRTSSGNTIYF

clone_size: many
j_call: TRBJ2-2
d_call: TRBD2
v_call: TRBV5-1
cdr3_nt: TGCGCCAGCAGCTTCACTAGCGGGGCGAACACCGGGGAGCTGTTTTTT
cdr3_aa: CASSFTSGANTGELFF

clone_size: -
j_call: TRBJ1-6
d_call: TRBD1
v_call: TRBV30
cdr3_nt: TGTGCCTGGAGTCCCGGACAGGCTTCTAATTCACCCCTCCACTTT
cdr3_aa: CAWSPGQASNSPLHF

clone_size: many
j_call: TRBJ2-5
d_call: -
v_call: TRBV29-1
cdr3_nt: TGCAGCGCCGTCGGGCGGAGCCAAGAGACCCAGTACTTC
cdr3_aa: CSAVGRSQETQYF

clone_size: -
j_call: TRBJ2-1
d_call: TRBD1
v_call: TRBV24-1
cdr3_nt: TGTGCCACCAGTGAACAGGGACAGGGGGGAGACAATGAGCAGTTCTTC
cdr3_aa: CATSEQGQGGDNEQFF

clone_size: many
j_call: TRBJ2-1
d_call: TRBD2
v_call: TRBV7-8
cdr3_nt: TGTGCCAGCAGCCCGTACTCTAGCGGAAGCTACAATGAGCAGTTCTTC
cdr3_aa: CASSPYSSGSYNEQFF

clone_size: -
j_call: TRBJ2-1
d_call: -
v_call: TRBV14
cdr3_nt: TGTGCCAGCAGCCCTCCGGTTGGGGGATTTTACAATGAGCAGTTCTTC
cdr3_aa: CASSPPVGGFYNEQFF

clone_size: many
j_call: TRBJ1-2
d_call: -
v_call: TRBV20-1
cdr3_nt: TGCAGTGCTCGATTTGGGGCGGGATATGGCTACACCTTC
cdr3_aa: CSARFGAGYGYTF

clone_size: -
j_call: TRBJ1-4
d_call: -
v_call: TRBV5-1
cdr3_nt: TGCGCCAGCAGCATAGGACAGCCTAATGAAAAACTGTTTTTT
cdr3_aa: CASSIGQPNEKLFF

clone_size: few
j_call: TRBJ2-7
d_call: -
v_call: TRBV3-1
cdr3_nt: TGTGCCAGCAGTCCGGCCGGACTAAACTACGAGCAGTACTTC
cdr3_aa: CASSPAGLNYEQYF

clone_size: many
j_call: TRBJ2-4
d_call: TRBD2
v_call: TRBV7-2
cdr3_nt: TGTGCCAGCAGCTCCGGACTAGGTGTAGCCAAAAACATTCAGTACTTC
cdr3_aa: CASSSGLGVAKNIQYF

clone_size: few
j_call: TRBJ2-2
d_call: TRBD2
v_call: TRBV3-1
cdr3_nt: TGTGCCAGCAGCATAACCCCTAGCGGGAGATCGTCCGGGGAGCTGTTTTTT
cdr3_aa: CASSITPSGRSSGELFF

clone_size: many
j_call: TRBJ1-1
d_call: -
v_call: TRBV12-3/TRBV12-4
cdr3_nt: TGTGCCAGCAGTTTGGAGGACAGCTTGAACACTGAAGCTTTCTTT
cdr3_aa: CASSLEDSLNTEAFF

clone_size: few
j_call: TRBJ2-3
d_call: -
v_call: TRBV29-1
cdr3_nt: TGCAGCGTTGAAGACGCCGATACGCAGTATTTT
cdr3_aa: CSVEDADTQYF

clone_size: many
j_call: TRBJ2-7
d_call: TRBD1
v_call: TRBV12-3/TRBV12-4
cdr3_nt: TGTGCCAGCAGTCGACAGGGTCTCTACGAGCAGTACTTC
cdr3_aa: CASSRQGLYEQYF

clone_size: -
j_call: TRBJ2-2
d_call: TRBD2
v_call: TRBV10-3
cdr3_nt: TGTGCCATCAGTGACGGACTAGCGGGAGGCACCGGGGAGCTGTTTTTT
cdr3_aa: CAISDGLAGGTGELFF

clone_size: many
j_call: TRBJ1-6
d_call: -
v_call: TRBV12-3/TRBV12-4
cdr3_nt: TGTGCCAGCATCCGGGACTATAATTCACCCCTCCACTTT
cdr3_aa: CASIRDYNSPLHF

clone_size: many
j_call: TRBJ2-2
d_call: -
v_call: TRBV29-1
cdr3_nt: TGCAGCGTTGTGGTCAGGGACACCGGGGAGCTGTTTTTT
cdr3_aa: CSVVVRDTGELFF

clone_size: many
j_call: TRBJ2-5
d_call: -
v_call: TRBV9
cdr3_nt: TGTGCCAGCAGCGTAGAATCGGAGACCCAGTACTTC
cdr3_aa: CASSVESETQYF

clone_size: many
j_call: TRBJ2-1
d_call: -
v_call: TRBV7-9
cdr3_nt: TGTGCCAGCAGCTCGGTCCCGGGAGCCCATGAGCAGTTCTTC
cdr3_aa: CASSSVPGAHEQFF

clone_size: many
j_call: TRBJ1-2
d_call: TRBD1
v_call: TRBV3-1
cdr3_nt: TGTGCCAGCAATGAGGGACAGACCTACTATGGCTACACCTTC
cdr3_aa: CASNEGQTYYGYTF

clone_size: -
j_call: TRBJ2-4
d_call: -
v_call: TRBV3-1
cdr3_nt: TGTGCCAGCAGCCAAGATTTGGTAGCCAAAAACATTCAGTACTTC
cdr3_aa: CASSQDLVAKNIQYF

clone_size: few
j_call: TRBJ2-3
d_call: TRBD2
v_call: TRBV20-1
cdr3_nt: TGCAGTGCTGAGAGGACTAGTGTTTTCACAGATACGCAGTATTTT
cdr3_aa: CSAERTSVFTDTQYF

clone_size: many
j_call: TRBJ1-3
d_call: -
v_call: TRBV25-1
cdr3_nt: TGTGCCAGCAGTGAGGAGGGACACCACTCTGGAAACACCATATATTTT
cdr3_aa: CASSEEGHHSGNTIYF

clone_size: -
j_call: TRBJ2-6
d_call: -
v_call: TRBV28
cdr3_nt: TGTGCCAGCCTGTTTACTGGGGCCAACGTCCTGACTTTC
cdr3_aa: CASLFTGANVLTF

clone_size: -
j_call: TRBJ2-2
d_call: -
v_call: TRBV5-1
cdr3_nt: TGCGCCAGCAGCTTTACTACCACCGGGGAGCTGTTTTTT
cdr3_aa: CASSFTTTGELFF

clone_size: many
j_call: TRBJ1-4
d_call: -
v_call: TRBV12-3/TRBV12-4
cdr3_nt: TGTGCCAGCAGCCGGACCCTCCCAACTAATGAAAAACTGTTTTTT
cdr3_aa: CASSRTLPTNEKLFF

clone_size: -
j_call: TRBJ2-2
d_call: TRBD2
v_call: TRBV25-1
cdr3_nt: TGTGCCAGCAGTGAACTAGCGGGAGGTTCGTCCGGGGAGCTGTTTTTT
cdr3_aa: CASSELAGGSSGELFF

clone_size: -
j_call: TRBJ2-7
d_call: TRBD2
v_call: TRBV3-1
cdr3_nt: TGTGCCAGCAGCCAAGGTCTAGCGGGAGTGTCCTACGAGCAGTACTTC
cdr3_aa: CASSQGLAGVSYEQYF

clone_size: few
j_call: TRBJ2-1
d_call: -
v_call: TRBV7-6
cdr3_nt: TGTGCCAGCAGCCTTGATGGGCAGGGTAGCGATGAGCAGTTCTTC
cdr3_aa: CASSLDGQGSDEQFF

clone_size: many
j_call: TRBJ2-1
d_call: -
v_call: TRBV10-2
cdr3_nt: TGCGCCAGCAGTGATAGTGTGGATGAGCAGTTCTTC
cdr3_aa: CASSDSVDEQFF

clone_size: many
j_call: TRBJ1-5
d_call: -
v_call: TRBV12-3/TRBV12-4
cdr3_nt: TGTGCCAGCAGTTTCGGACACTCAACTCAGCCCCAGCATTTT
cdr3_aa: CASSFGHSTQPQHF

clone_size: many
j_call: TRBJ2-1
d_call: -
v_call: TRBV29-1
cdr3_nt: TGCAGCTCGAATGTCCTAGACGGAACCGAGCAGTTCTTC
cdr3_aa: CSSNVLDGTEQFF

clone_size: -
j_call: TRBJ1-2
d_call: TRBD1
v_call: TRBV29-1
cdr3_nt: TGCAGCGTTGAGGGACAGACTAACTATGGCTACACCTTC
cdr3_aa: CSVEGQTNYGYTF

clone_size: few
j_call: TRBJ2-1
d_call: -
v_call: TRBV11-2
cdr3_nt: TGTGCCAGCAGCTTCCTAAGCGCGGGACCGATCAATGAGCAGTTCTTC
cdr3_aa: CASSFLSAGPINEQFF

clone_size: few
j_call: TRBJ2-1
d_call: -
v_call: TRBV5-1
cdr3_nt: TGCGCCAGCAGCTGGGGGGATGGGTCCTACAATGAGCAGTTCTTC
cdr3_aa: CASSWGDGSYNEQFF

clone_size: -
j_call: TRBJ2-5
d_call: -
v_call: TRBV20-1
cdr3_nt: TGCAGTGCTAGAGATAAGGCGGTAGGGGAAGAGACCCAGTACTTC
cdr3_aa: CSARDKAVGEETQYF

clone_size: few
j_call: TRBJ2-7
d_call: TRBD2
v_call: TRBV5-1
cdr3_nt: TGCGCCAGCAGCTTGACGGATCTCTTAGCGGGAGGGGATAAGGAGCAGTACTTC
cdr3_aa: CASSLTDLLAGGDKEQYF

clone_size: -
j_call: TRBJ1-1
d_call: -
v_call: TRBV6-1
cdr3_nt: TGTGCCAGCAAAAAGGGGCTGGGGGGGACTGAAGCTTTCTTT
cdr3_aa: CASKKGLGGTEAFF

clone_size: many
j_call: TRBJ2-5
d_call: TRBD2
v_call: TRBV20-1
cdr3_nt: TGCAGTGCTAGTACCCTAGCGGGAGGAGGAGAGACCCAGTACTTC
cdr3_aa: CSASTLAGGGETQYF

clone_size: few
j_call: TRBJ2-1
d_call: -
v_call: TRBV4-1
cdr3_nt: TGCGCCAGCAGCCAAACCGGGACTCCACTCAATGAGCAGTTCTTC
cdr3_aa: CASSQTGTPLNEQFF

clone_size: -
j_call: TRBJ2-1
d_call: -
v_call: TRBV20-1
cdr3_nt: TGCAGTGCTAGAGCTTACGCGGGCCACCACAATGAGCAGTTCTTC
cdr3_aa: CSARAYAGHHNEQFF

clone_size: few
j_call: TRBJ1-6
d_call: -
v_call: TRBV27
cdr3_nt: TGTGCCAGCAGTTTACGCCCGGGACCGGTTCCTTCACCCCTCCACTTT
cdr3_aa: CASSLRPGPVPSPLHF

clone_size: many
j_call: TRBJ2-2
d_call: -
v_call: TRBV4-2
cdr3_nt: TGTGCCAGCAGCCAAATGGACAGGAACACCGGGGAGCTGTTTTTT
cdr3_aa: CASSQMDRNTGELFF

clone_size: -
j_call: TRBJ2-3
d_call: -
v_call: TRBV24-1
cdr3_nt: TGTGCCACCAGTGATGACCGGAGACACCCAGATACGCAGTATTTT
cdr3_aa: CATSDDRRHPDTQYF

clone_size: -
j_call: TRBJ2-5
d_call: -
v_call: TRBV6-1
cdr3_nt: TGTGCCAGCAGTCCCGGGACTTACGCGGAGACCCAGTACTTC
cdr3_aa: CASSPGTYAETQYF

clone_size: many
j_call: TRBJ2-2
d_call: TRBD1
v_call: TRBV20-1
cdr3_nt: TGCAGTGCCCCCCAGGGGGCCGGGAGTTTCCCCGGGGAGCTGTTTTTT
cdr3_aa: CSAPQGAGSFPGELFF

clone_size: many
j_call: TRBJ2-7
d_call: -
v_call: TRBV18
cdr3_nt: TGTGCCAGCTCAGCGGCCGCGTACGAGCAGTACTTC
cdr3_aa: CASSAAAYEQYF

clone_size: -
j_call: TRBJ2-5
d_call: -
v_call: TRBV6-5
cdr3_nt: TGTGCCAGCAGTTACTTCCCCAGGGGTGGGGAGGAGACCCAGTACTTC
cdr3_aa: CASSYFPRGGEETQYF

clone_size: many
j_call: TRBJ2-1
d_call: -
v_call: TRBV20-1
cdr3_nt: TGCAGTGCTAGGGACTCCTCGGCGGTCAATGAGCAGTTCTTC
cdr3_aa: CSARDSSAVNEQFF

clone_size: -
j_call: TRBJ2-1
d_call: TRBD2
v_call: TRBV7-8
cdr3_nt: TGTGCCAGCAGCCCGGGTACGGGAGGGCCCTCCTACAATGAGCAGTTCTTC
cdr3_aa: CASSPGTGGPSYNEQFF

clone_size: -
j_call: TRBJ2-3
d_call: TRBD1
v_call: TRBV24-1
cdr3_nt: TGTGCCACCAGTGAACGGGACAGGGGAAGGGCAGATACGCAGTATTTT
cdr3_aa: CATSERDRGRADTQYF